The 25 T cell receptor beta chains in this list originate from one sample, sequenced in a study of monozygotic twins with inflammatory bowel disease. With the 5' RACE reads reprocessed, TCRdb shows one record per CDR3 protein and no DNA. The sample data list over 110,000 distinct CDR3 sequences. Material for sequencing was blood. These receptors came from a human donor with ulcerative colitis or Crohn's disease, or a healthy co-twin of an affected twin (not recorded which).

This chain uses TRBV19 with TRBJ2-7. The length of the CDR3 is 13 residues. Germline V gene data show CDR1 as LNHDA and CDR2 as SQIVND (reference sequence). This chain's CDR3 is CASSITRYYEQYF. Based on the CDR3 plus reference TRBV19 and TRBJ2-7, the full variable domain is DGGITQSPKYLFRKEGQNVTLSCEQNLNHDAMYWYRQDPGQGLRLIYYSQIVNDFQKGDIAEGYSVSREKKESFPLTVTSAQKNPTAFYLCASSITRYYEQYFGPGTRLTVT.

V gene TRBV20-1 combines with J gene TRBJ2-2. Germline V lookup: CDR1 DFQATT, CDR2 SNEGSKA (reference sequence). This CDR3 has 12 residues. The CDR3 loop is CSARVDPGELFF.

The gene calls are TRBV5-1 and TRBJ2-5; TCRdb returns TRBD1, unconfirmable since there is no DNA. CDR3 length: 13 residues. Germline V gives CDR1 SGHRS, CDR2 YFSETQ. The CDR3 is CASSSGGKETQYF. Supplemented by reference TRBV5-1 and TRBJ2-5, the full variable domain reads KAGVTQTPRYLIKTRGQQVTLSCSPISGHRSVSWYQQTPGQGLQFLFEYFSETQRNKGNFPGRFSGRQFSNSRSEMNVSTLELGDSALYLCASSSGGKETQYFGPGTRLLVL.

The chain carries TRBV5-1 and TRBJ2-1; TCRdb reports TRBD2, a call that lacks DNA to check it against. CDR1 is SGHRS and CDR2 is YFSETQ in the germline V gene. This CDR3 spans 14 amino acids. The CDR3 protein is CASSPLESHGGQFF.

The V and J genes are TRBV28 and TRBJ1-2; TCRdb's D gene call, TRBD1, goes unchecked for lack of DNA. The CDR3 totals 17 residues. The germline gives CDR1 MDHEN, CDR2 SYDVKM. CDR3 amino acids: CASSFGRTGVGVYGYTF.

The chain couples TRBV29-1 to TRBJ2-3; the D call of TRBD1 rests on TCRdb alone, since no DNA is present to check it. The CDR3 loop spans 12 amino acids. Germline CDR1 SQVTM, CDR2 ANQGSEA. The CDR3 sequence is CSAGQGTDTQYF.

The chain links TRBV13 to TRBJ1-1. This CDR3 has 15 residues. CDR1 is PRHDT, CDR2 FYEKMQ, per germline (reference sequence). CDR3: CASSLASGIGTEAFF.

V gene TRBV5-1 combines with J gene TRBJ2-1; the TCRdb D gene call, TRBD2, has no DNA to confirm it. The CDR3 totals 20 residues. CDR1 and CDR2 from the germline V gene are SGHRS and YFSETQ. The CDR3 spells CASSTLTRQGRDGSYNEQFF. The full variable domain, in which reference TRBV5-1 and TRBJ2-1 provide the parts outside the CDR3, is KAGVTQTPRYLIKTRGQQVTLSCSPISGHRSVSWYQQTPGQGLQFLFEYFSETQRNKGNFPGRFSGRQFSNSRSEMNVSTLELGDSALYLCASSTLTRQGRDGSYNEQFFGPGTRLTVL.

The chain employs TRBV4-3 and TRBJ2-3; absent DNA, TCRdb's TRBD1 call cannot be checked. Germline V CDR1 and CDR2: LGHNA, YSLEER. The CDR3 loop spans 16 amino acids. Here the CDR3 reads CASSQEGTGSGGTQYF.

The chain carries TRBV12-3 or TRBV12-4 and TRBJ2-1; TCRdb designates TRBD1, a call that cannot be tested without DNA. This CDR3 is built from 16 residues. The CDR3 reads CASSPLEDRARNEQFF.

The V call is TRBV25-1, the J call TRBJ1-2. This CDR3 contains 13 residues. Germline-derived CDR1 and CDR2 are MGHDK and SYGVNS. The CDR3 loop reads CASSEVLEDGYTF.

V usage is TRBV9 and J usage is TRBJ2-7; TCRdb's D call, TRBD1, is unchecked because there is no DNA. The CDR3 length is 15 residues. The germline V gene has CDR1 SGDLS and CDR2 YYNGEE. The CDR3 reads CASSARRLDSYEQYF.

The chain combines TRBV15 with TRBJ1-5; the TCRdb D gene call, TRBD1, has no DNA to confirm it. Germline CDR1 reads LNHNV; CDR2 reads YYDKDF (reference sequence). The CDR3 consists of 15 residues. CDR3 sequence reads: CATRKDNEFNQPQHF.

This chain's CDR3 is CASSLAGGLTDTQYF. V usage is TRBV5-1 and J usage is TRBJ2-3; the D call from TCRdb, TRBD1, cannot be confirmed without DNA. CDR1 is SGHRS and CDR2 is YFSETQ in the germline V gene. CDR3 length: 15 residues.

This sequence joins TRBV12-3 or TRBV12-4 and TRBJ1-1. The CDR3 totals 15 residues. Here the CDR3 reads CASTRGGRADTEAFF.

This chain connects TRBV5-6 to TRBJ2-1. The germline V gene has CDR1 SGHDT and CDR2 YYEEEE. CDR3 length: 15 amino acids. CDR3 residues: CASSPTVLPYNEQFF.

The rearrangement joins TRBV5-1 to TRBJ1-2. Looked up from germline, CDR1 is SGHRS and CDR2 is YFSETQ. The CDR3 totals 13 residues. The CDR3 loop reads CASSLERIGYYTF.

This chain joins TRBV5-1 and TRBJ2-7; the TCRdb D gene call, TRBD1, has no DNA to confirm it. CDR3 length: 13 residues. CDR1 is SGHRS, CDR2 YFSETQ, per germline. The CDR3 sequence: CASSLDRDYEQYF.

The rearrangement joins TRBV6-1 to TRBJ2-1; absent DNA, TCRdb's TRBD2 call cannot be checked. Germline V gives CDR1 MNHNS, CDR2 SASEGT. There are 15 residues in the CDR3. The CDR3 sequence: CASSNKNSRFHEQFF.

The chain links TRBV11-1 to TRBJ2-5; the D gene TCRdb calls, TRBD2, cannot be checked with no DNA. Germline V gives CDR1 SGHAT, CDR2 FQDESV (reference sequence). The CDR3 contains 18 residues. CDR3 residues: CASTQPPSGVSWKETQYF.

The chain is built from TRBV3-1 and TRBJ2-2; the TCRdb call, TRBD2, lacks DNA for checking. This CDR3 spans 13 amino acids. Germline loops: CDR1 LGHDT, CDR2 YNNKEL (reference sequence). CDR3 sequence: CASSQVIGTFRFF.

The rearrangement links TRBV20-1 to TRBJ2-7; TCRdb's D gene call, TRBD2, goes unchecked for lack of DNA. The length of the CDR3 is 17 residues. The germline V gene encodes CDR1 DFQATT and CDR2 SNEGSKA (reference sequence). The chain's CDR3 is CSAPRTSGNSRSYEQYF.

The genes are TRBV12-3 or TRBV12-4 and TRBJ2-7; TCRdb proposes TRBD1, but this gene call is untestable without DNA. CDR3 length: 14 residues. The CDR3 spells CASTQEAGYYEQYF.

The rearrangement uses TRBV18 and TRBJ2-1. Germline CDR1 KGHSH, CDR2 LQKENI. The CDR3 has 16 residues. The CDR3 reads CASSPLGGTSYNEQFF.

This chain uses TRBV15 with TRBJ2-7; TCRdb's D call of TRBD2 is untestable without DNA. This CDR3 contains 18 residues. The germline V gene encodes CDR1 LNHNV and CDR2 YYDKDF (reference sequence). Here the CDR3 reads CATSRDPGGPAVPYEQYF. The variable domain in full, with the rest retrieved from reference TRBV15 and TRBJ2-7, is DAMVIQNPRYQVTQFGKPVTLSCSQTLNHNVMYWYQQKSSQAPKLLFHYYDKDFNNEADTPDNFQSRRPNTSFCFLDIRSPGLGDTAMYLCATSRDPGGPAVPYEQYFGPGTRLTVT.